This T cell receptor beta chain was recovered during a study of blood T cell repertoires in COVID-19. Study-wide context: Sites in the United States, Italy and Spain provided acute and convalescent COVID-19 samples. The cDNA or gDNA used as material had been derived from T cells, B-cell-depleted T cells, or PBMCs.

In the source study's methods: Amplification of reference gene primers was used by the study to estimate nucleated cell counts. Clones were sequenced by immunoSEQ multiplex PCR, and TCRdb holds only the in-frame ones, with some missing. From that table come the V and J calls and clone size; the DNA was used to work out D and trimming. This sample has about 310,000 clones, with about 90% found just once. Seattle patients were enrolled while actively infected and followed longitudinally. This sequence was found in a middle-aged woman with COVID-19, enrolled during active disease. Source material: peripheral blood.

This chain's CDR3 is CSVEGLQGSEKLFF. CDR3 DNA sequence: TGCAGCGTTGAAGGGTTACAGGGGTCGGAAAAACTGTTTTTT. The chain joins TRBV29-1 to TRBJ1-4; the match to TRBD1 covers 7 bases. The CDR3 runs to 14 residues. CDR1 is SQVTM and CDR2 is ANQGSEA in the germline V gene. The trim removed 1 base at V and 8 bases at J, leaving 7 bases unmatched.